One sample yielded the 8 T cell receptor beta chains listed below, sequenced in a study of CD8+ T cells in alopecia areata. Extraction of RNA preceded its reverse transcription into cDNA, which served as the sequencing template. Data came from immunoSEQ multiplex PCR; TCRdb stores just in-frame clones and leaves some out. The sample yields over 250,000 clones, without any singletons. Scientists pooled cutaneous lymph node cells and sorted them on CD4, CD8alpha, NKG2D, NKG2ACE and other markers. Sequenced sample: CD4+ T cells sorted from a lymph node. The receptor set was obtained from a C3H/HeJ mouse with alopecia areata. MHC haplotype of the mouse line: H2-k.

This clone was seen a handful of times. Gene labels here are mouse ones. Read coverage stops 4 residues before the CDR3 terminus; the germline J gene supplies the remainder. V is TRBV13-3 and J is TRBJ2-2; 9 bases fit TRBD1. The CDR3 has 14 amino acids. CDR1 and CDR2 (germline): NNHDY, SYVADS. V gave up 4 bases and J gave up 6 bases; unmatched junction bases: 4. Partial CDR3 DNA: TGTGCCAGCAGTCTCGGGACAGGGTCCGGG. Residues: CASSLGTGSG. The entire CDR3 is CASSLGTGSGQLYF.

In regard to this clone: The gene symbols are mouse symbols. The CDR3 is cut off 4 residues early in the read; its end comes from the germline J gene. J is TRBJ2-3 and V is TRBV19, with 9 bases that match TRBD2. This CDR3 region has 15 residues. V dropped 6 bases and J dropped 0; count of bases not matched to a gene: 5. Germline loops: CDR1 FNHDT, CDR2 SITEND (reference sequence). The covered CDR3 bases are TGTGCCAGCACGACTGGGGGATCTAGTGCAGAA. Translated, it gives CASTTGGSSAE. The entire CDR3 protein is CASTTGGSSAETLYF.

This clone was seen many times. All gene names here are mouse names. The read is 4 residues too short to cover the CDR3 end, so that end is filled in from the germline J gene. The same CDR3 can be traced to other DNA sequences in this sample. The gene calls are TRBV13-1 and TRBJ2-3; TRBD1 might be the D (5 bases). CDR1 and CDR2 (germline): NSHNY, SYGAGN. The CDR3 extends over 14 amino acids. With 0 bases removed from V and 0 bases from J, the gap between germline ends came to 5 bases. The covered CDR3 bases are TGTGCCAGCAGTGATGCAGGGAGTGCAGAA. It encodes CASSDAGSAE. The complete CDR3 protein is CASSDAGSAETLYF.

As regards this clone: Germline and genes here are mouse. The CDR3 is cut off 4 residues early in the read; its end comes from the germline J gene. The genes are TRBV19 and TRBJ2-7; unclear D gene. This CDR3 has 11 residues. CDR1 FNHDT and CDR2 SITEND come from the germline V gene (reference sequence). V gave up 6 bases and J gave up 2 bases, with 6 bases separating them. The CDR3 sequence: CASTTAYEQYF. The CDR3 bases that were read are TGTGCCAGCACCACAGCCTAT.

This clone occurred many times. The gene names here belong to mouse. Read sequence stops 3 residues before the CDR3 end, and the germline J gene provides the missing end. The identical CDR3 is also encoded by other nucleotide sequences in the sample. The gene calls are TRBV13-1 and TRBJ1-6; D is perhaps TRBD1 (6 bases). TRBJ1-6 is labeled an ORF, and its function is uncertain. The CDR3 is 14 residues long. Germline CDR1 and CDR2: NSHNY and SYGAGN. Trimming took 3 bases from V and 3 from J, leaving 7 bases between them. The CDR3 sequence is CASSADSYNSPLYF. CDR3 DNA, as far as it was read: TGTGCCAGCAGTGCGGACAGCTATAATTCGCCC.

Comment on this clone: Gene and germline names: mouse. The read comes to an end 4 residues before the CDR3 does, leaving the germline J gene to fill in the end. The chain recombines TRBV13-2 with TRBJ2-2; 7 nucleotides line up with TRBD1. Trimming at V came to 10 bases and at J to 4 bases, leaving 4 bases not matched to a gene. The CDR3 length is 12 residues. Per the germline V gene, CDR1 is NNHNN and CDR2 is SYGAGS (reference sequence). Partial CDR3 DNA: TGTGCCGGTACAGGGGCCACCGGG. Translation gives CAGTGATG. The whole CDR3 is CAGTGATGQLYF.

This clone has more than one count but fewer than ten. Gene names and germline refer to mouse. The sequenced fragment ends 4 residues before the CDR3 boundary, so the rest is inferred from the germline J gene. The chain is built from TRBV14 and TRBJ2-3; 8 nucleotides match TRBD1. This CDR3 is 15 amino acids long. The junction had 6 bases not matched to a gene; V was cut back by 5 bases and J by 1 base. Germline loops: CDR1 SGHDT, CDR2 FRDEAV. The CDR3 bases that were read are TGTGCCAGCAGGTCAGGGGGCGCGGGTGCAGAA. Protein sequence: CASRSGGAGAE. The CDR3 as a whole reads CASRSGGAGAETLYF. The full variable domain, completed using reference TRBV14 and TRBJ2-3, is EAGVTQSPRYAVLQEGQAVSFWCDPISGHDTLYWYQQPRDQGPQLLVYFRDEAVIDNSQLPSDRFSAVRPKGTNSTLKIQSAKQGDTATYLCASRSGGAGAETLYFGSGTRLTVL.

As regards this clone: These gene names are mouse names. The read ends 4 residues before the CDR3 terminus; that terminus is restored from the germline J gene. J is TRBJ2-1 and V is TRBV19, with 7 bases matching TRBD1. Germline V gives CDR1 FNHDT, CDR2 SITEND (reference sequence). V shed 0 bases, J shed 1 base, and the junction held 4 bases outside the gene matches. The CDR3 runs 16 residues. The sequenced CDR3 bases are TGTGCCAGCAGTATAGCCCGGGACAGAAACTATGCT. Its protein is CASSIARDRNYA. The CDR3 as a whole reads CASSIARDRNYAEQFF.